This passage covers 22 T cell receptor beta chains from one sample sequenced in a study of T cell responses to AZD1222 COVID-19 vaccine. Repertoires were generated with immunoSEQ multiplex PCR, while TCRdb's copy carries only in-frame clones and drops some. This sample has 150,000 to 200,000 clones; 90% to 95% occur once, and the top ten carry 0.9%. The input for sequencing was peripheral blood, taken on day 0 of AZD1222 vaccination. The receptors were gathered from an adult in good health.

The table lists this clone with a count of one. The chain carries TRBV10-3 and TRBJ1-1, with D possibly TRBD1 on 5 matching bases. This CDR3 has 17 residues. Germline V lookup: CDR1 ENHRY, CDR2 SYGVKD. V lost 10 bases, J lost 2 bases, and 26 bases lay in between. In nucleotides, the CDR3 is TGTGCCACCATCCGAAGCCCAGGGTTTCCGGGAAACACTGAAGCTTTCTTT. It encodes CATIRSPGFPGNTEAFF.

The chain uses TRBV6-5 and TRBJ1-5, with D perhaps TRBD1 (5 bases). The CDR3 runs to 13 residues. The germline V gene has CDR1 MNHEY and CDR2 SVGAGI. V was pared by 6 bases and J by 5 bases, with 11 bases between. CDR3 sequence (DNA): TGTGCCAGCAGAGGACATGTTGATCAGCCCCAGCATTTT. Translation: CASRGHVDQPQHF.

The rearrangement links TRBV4-3 to TRBJ1-5; D is unclear. This CDR3 contains 13 residues. Germline V gene sequence: CDR1 LGHNA, CDR2 YSLEER. The V end lost 5 bases, the J end lost 7 bases, and 12 bases lay between the germline ends. CDR3 amino acids: CASSYSTGQPQHF. The CDR3 DNA is TGCGCCAGCAGCTATTCTACGGGGCAGCCCCAGCATTTT.

The rearrangement links TRBV28 to TRBJ1-5, with a possible D match to TRBD1 (5 bases). The germline gives CDR1 MDHEN, CDR2 SYDVKM. Trimming stripped 6 bases from V and 7 bases from J, with 19 bases between. This CDR3 region has 15 residues. The CDR3 bases are TGTGCCAGCAGGGACCTGGGACGGGGAAGACAGCCCCAGCATTTT. Amino acids: CASRDLGRGRQPQHF.

J is TRBJ2-1 and V is TRBV10-3; D perhaps matches TRBD2 (5 bases). V was shortened by 3 bases and J by 3 bases, with 18 bases between the two germline ends. Germline-derived CDR1 and CDR2 are ENHRY and SYGVKD. This CDR3 contains 17 residues. The CDR3: CAISDTQAASFYNEQFF. The CDR3 region has the DNA TGTGCCATCAGTGATACCCAAGCGGCCAGTTTCTACAATGAGCAGTTCTTC.

This chain connects TRBV3-1 (or the pseudogene TRBV3-2) to TRBJ2-7; D is unresolved. V shed 1 base and J shed 7 bases, with 17 bases lying between them. Germline V lookup: CDR1 LGHDT, CDR2 YNNKEL (reference sequence). The CDR3 covers 15 residues. CDR3 coding DNA: TGTGCCAGCAGCCAAGGAGATGAGTGGTTCGAGGAGCAGTACTTC. It is translated as CASSQGDEWFEEQYF.

This clone was observed a single time. The gene calls are TRBV18 and TRBJ1-3; 10 nucleotides agree with TRBD1. The CDR3 covers 16 residues. Trimming cost V 4 bases and J 2 bases; bases outside gene matches: 5. Germline V gives CDR1 KGHSH, CDR2 LQKENI. The CDR3, as DNA: TGTGCCAGCTCACTTTGGGACAGGGGAACTGGAAACACCATATATTTT. This encodes CASSLWDRGTGNTIYF.

This clone was observed once. The CDR3 reads CASSLGRSATYNEQFF. The CDR3 nucleotides read TGTGCCAGCAGCTTAGGCCGGTCCGCGACCTACAATGAGCAGTTCTTC. The rearrangement joins TRBV7-2 to TRBJ2-1; the D is unclear. The CDR3 covers 16 residues. The V and J ends lost 1 base and 2 bases respectively, with 12 bases between them. In germline, CDR1 is SGHTA, CDR2 FQGNSA.

The gene calls are TRBV29-1 and TRBJ1-4, with TRBD1 as a possible D gene (5 bases). CDR1 is SQVTM, CDR2 ANQGSEA, per germline. CDR3 length: 12 amino acids. V was clipped by 4 bases and J by 2 bases, with 5 bases between them. The CDR3 sequence is CSVGGTNEKLFF. The CDR3 nucleotides read TGCAGCGTTGGGGGGACTAATGAAAAACTGTTTTTT.

This chain joins TRBV18 and TRBJ2-6, with 8 bases that match TRBD2. V dropped 3 bases and J dropped 0; count of bases not matched to a gene: 7. The CDR3 is 18 amino acids. Germline V gene data show CDR1 as KGHSH and CDR2 as LQKENI. Written as DNA, the CDR3 is TGTGCCAGCTCACCCCTAGCGGGCCTTTACTCTGGGGCCAACGTCCTGACTTTC. Its translation: CASSPLAGLYSGANVLTF.

The V and J genes are TRBV19 and TRBJ1-4, with 7 nucleotides matching TRBD1. Germline V gives CDR1 LNHDA, CDR2 SQIVND (reference sequence). Germline trimming cut 2 bases from V and 8 bases from J; bases unmatched to any gene: 5. This CDR3 comprises 14 residues. For the CDR3, the DNA is TGTGCCAGTAGTATACAGGGGGTGGGGGAAAAACTGTTTTTT. Its translation: CASSIQGVGEKLFF.

This sequence joins TRBV2 and TRBJ2-7; no firm D call. This CDR3 contains 11 residues. The germline V and J ends were trimmed by 6 bases and 5 bases, with 8 bases remaining between them. In germline, CDR1 is SNHLY, CDR2 FYNNEI. CDR3 amino acids: CASSYYNEQYF. The CDR3 DNA is TGTGCCAGCAGCTACTACAACGAGCAGTACTTC.

CDR3 protein: CASSMTGIGNYGYTF. The CDR3, as DNA: TGCGCCAGCAGCATGACAGGGATCGGTAACTATGGCTACACCTTC. This chain joins TRBV5-1 and TRBJ1-2, with 7 bases that match TRBD1. The CDR3 has 15 residues. V lost 4 bases to trimming and J lost 1 base; unmatched junction nucleotides: 7. The germline gives CDR1 SGHRS, CDR2 YFSETQ.

The chain links TRBV6-2 or TRBV6-3 to TRBJ2-2, with TRBD2 matching over 8 bases. Trimming took 5 bases from V and 4 from J; bases not matched to a gene: 9. The germline gives CDR1 MNHEY, CDR2 SVGEGT. This CDR3 spans 16 amino acids. As DNA, the CDR3 is TGTGCCAGCAGTCGGCGCGGGGGGCGGGTCACCGGGGAGCTGTTTTTT. Protein sequence: CASSRRGGRVTGELFF.

The chain employs TRBV4-1 and TRBJ1-5; D perhaps matches TRBD1 (6 bases). The V and J ends lost 0 bases and 11 bases respectively, with 23 bases between them. The length of the CDR3 is 17 residues. Germline CDR1 reads MGHRA; CDR2 reads YSYEKL. As DNA, the CDR3 is TGCGCCAGCAGCCAAGATTGGGCTGGGGGCCCGCGGGGGTCCCAGCATTTT. Amino acids: CASSQDWAGGPRGSQHF.

The V call is TRBV18, the J call TRBJ1-3; maybe TRBD1 (5 bases). In germline, CDR1 is KGHSH, CDR2 LQKENI. V was shortened by 5 bases and J by 5 bases, with 10 bases between the two germline ends. This CDR3 contains 13 residues. CDR3 loop: CASSWDRRNTIYF. CDR3 bases: TGTGCCAGCTCATGGGACCGTAGAAACACCATATATTTT.

This rearrangement joins TRBV28 to TRBJ1-1; 7 bases agree with TRBD1. Germline V gene data show CDR1 as MDHEN and CDR2 as SYDVKM. The CDR3 is 14 residues long. Trimming cost V 8 bases and J 2 bases; bases outside gene matches: 8. CDR3 bases: TGTGCCAGCCGGGAGACAGGGAGAAACACTGAAGCTTTCTTT. It translates to CASRETGRNTEAFF.

V is TRBV10-3 and J is TRBJ1-3; 8 bases align to TRBD1. V lost 5 bases to trimming and J lost 3 bases; unmatched junction nucleotides: 6. Looked up from germline, CDR1 is ENHRY and CDR2 is SYGVKD. This CDR3 comprises 15 residues. The CDR3 here is CAISRDRGGGNTIYF. The CDR3 DNA reads TGTGCCATCAGTCGAGACAGGGGAGGTGGAAACACCATATATTTT.

This clone was observed a handful of times. The rearrangement links TRBV19 to TRBJ1-5, with D hard to call. V was pared by 1 base and J by 3 bases, with 10 bases between. Per germline, CDR1 LNHDA and CDR2 SQIVND (reference sequence). This CDR3 region has 15 residues. The CDR3 DNA is TGTGCCAGTAGTATAGTGGCGGGGATCAATCAGCCCCAGCATTTT. This translates into CASSIVAGINQPQHF.

Concerning this clone: This specimen includes other DNA sequences encoding the same CDR3. The genes are TRBV12-3 or TRBV12-4 and TRBJ1-5; D is unresolved. The CDR3 sequence is 12 residues long. V lost 4 bases and J lost 2, with 3 bases in between. The CDR3 spells CASSWGNQPQHF. The DNA for the CDR3 is TGTGCCAGCAGTTGGGGCAATCAGCCCCAGCATTTT.

V usage is TRBV7-9 and J usage is TRBJ2-1, with D possibly TRBD2 on 7 matching bases. This CDR3 is built from 19 residues. V lost 2 bases, J lost 1 base, and 21 bases lay in between. Germline CDR1 SEHNR, CDR2 FQNEAQ (reference sequence). Here the CDR3 DNA reads TGTGCCAGCAGCTTATATAGGGGGGAAGCTAGCGGATCCTACAATGAGCAGTTCTTC. Its protein is CASSLYRGEASGSYNEQFF.

The chain links TRBV5-1 to TRBJ1-5, with 8 bases identical to TRBD1. The ends lost 4 bases at V and 7 bases at J; junction bases unmatched: 7. CDR3 length: 14 residues. The germline V gene encodes CDR1 SGHRS and CDR2 YFSETQ. CDR3 in amino acids: CASSPTGARQPQHF. The CDR3 DNA sequence: TGCGCCAGCAGCCCGACAGGGGCCAGGCAGCCCCAGCATTTT.